This paragraph covers one TCR beta chain sequence. Measured with immunoSEQ multiplex PCR; TCRdb has only the in-frame clones, and not every one. In the table there are about 140,000 clones, 75% to 90% of which are singletons. The record originates from a study of blood T cell repertoires in COVID-19. Germline V gene sequence: CDR1 SQVTM, CDR2 ANQGSEA. V shed 7 bases and J 0 bases; nucleotides not matched to a gene: 8. This CDR3 contains 15 residues. The sequence came from a man in his sixties who had recovered from COVID-19. The source material was PBMCs or T cells enriched from blood (not recorded which). The chain has TRBV29-1 and TRBJ2-2; TRBD1 matches 7 bases. The CDR3 reads CSARLGQSNTGELFF. The CDR3 nucleotides read TGCAGCGCCCGACTGGGACAGTCGAACACCGGGGAGCTGTTTTTT.